This T cell receptor beta chain was found in a study of T-cell reconstitution after alpha-beta-depleted transplantation in children. Regarding the study as a whole: Day-60 TCRbeta diversity that was high in some patients was derived from surviving recipient T cells and thymic progenitors. At the one-year point after transplant, T-cell counts and TCRbeta diversity were found to come mostly from T cells that had been newly produced. Expanded graft clones, several hundred of them, were reportedly the source of alpha-beta T cells about two months after transplant.

CDR1 and CDR2 (germline): MNHNY, SVGAGI (reference sequence). Deletions cut 3 bases from V and 5 bases from J, with 4 bases between. The CDR3 loop spans 11 amino acids. Unique molecular identifiers were incorporated during preparation of the TCRbeta library. TCRdb reprocessed the PCR reads with MiXCR, giving one entry per CDR3 protein. The table shows under 250,000 distinct CDR3 sequences, with roughly 25% occurring only once. This clonotype was counted a few times. What it binds is not known. The genes are TRBV6-6 and TRBJ1-1, with D hard to call. The clonotype originates from a female patient aged 2-10 years who had a stem cell transplant for congenital amegakaryocytic thrombocytopenia, so the T cells may come from the graft donor. Sequenced here: PBMCs, mostly from graft donor cells, sampled 360 days after TCRalphabeta/CD19-depleted stem cell transplant. The CDR3 region is CASSYRTEAFF. CDR3 sequence (DNA): TGTGCCAGCAGTTATAGGACTGAAGCTTTCTTT.